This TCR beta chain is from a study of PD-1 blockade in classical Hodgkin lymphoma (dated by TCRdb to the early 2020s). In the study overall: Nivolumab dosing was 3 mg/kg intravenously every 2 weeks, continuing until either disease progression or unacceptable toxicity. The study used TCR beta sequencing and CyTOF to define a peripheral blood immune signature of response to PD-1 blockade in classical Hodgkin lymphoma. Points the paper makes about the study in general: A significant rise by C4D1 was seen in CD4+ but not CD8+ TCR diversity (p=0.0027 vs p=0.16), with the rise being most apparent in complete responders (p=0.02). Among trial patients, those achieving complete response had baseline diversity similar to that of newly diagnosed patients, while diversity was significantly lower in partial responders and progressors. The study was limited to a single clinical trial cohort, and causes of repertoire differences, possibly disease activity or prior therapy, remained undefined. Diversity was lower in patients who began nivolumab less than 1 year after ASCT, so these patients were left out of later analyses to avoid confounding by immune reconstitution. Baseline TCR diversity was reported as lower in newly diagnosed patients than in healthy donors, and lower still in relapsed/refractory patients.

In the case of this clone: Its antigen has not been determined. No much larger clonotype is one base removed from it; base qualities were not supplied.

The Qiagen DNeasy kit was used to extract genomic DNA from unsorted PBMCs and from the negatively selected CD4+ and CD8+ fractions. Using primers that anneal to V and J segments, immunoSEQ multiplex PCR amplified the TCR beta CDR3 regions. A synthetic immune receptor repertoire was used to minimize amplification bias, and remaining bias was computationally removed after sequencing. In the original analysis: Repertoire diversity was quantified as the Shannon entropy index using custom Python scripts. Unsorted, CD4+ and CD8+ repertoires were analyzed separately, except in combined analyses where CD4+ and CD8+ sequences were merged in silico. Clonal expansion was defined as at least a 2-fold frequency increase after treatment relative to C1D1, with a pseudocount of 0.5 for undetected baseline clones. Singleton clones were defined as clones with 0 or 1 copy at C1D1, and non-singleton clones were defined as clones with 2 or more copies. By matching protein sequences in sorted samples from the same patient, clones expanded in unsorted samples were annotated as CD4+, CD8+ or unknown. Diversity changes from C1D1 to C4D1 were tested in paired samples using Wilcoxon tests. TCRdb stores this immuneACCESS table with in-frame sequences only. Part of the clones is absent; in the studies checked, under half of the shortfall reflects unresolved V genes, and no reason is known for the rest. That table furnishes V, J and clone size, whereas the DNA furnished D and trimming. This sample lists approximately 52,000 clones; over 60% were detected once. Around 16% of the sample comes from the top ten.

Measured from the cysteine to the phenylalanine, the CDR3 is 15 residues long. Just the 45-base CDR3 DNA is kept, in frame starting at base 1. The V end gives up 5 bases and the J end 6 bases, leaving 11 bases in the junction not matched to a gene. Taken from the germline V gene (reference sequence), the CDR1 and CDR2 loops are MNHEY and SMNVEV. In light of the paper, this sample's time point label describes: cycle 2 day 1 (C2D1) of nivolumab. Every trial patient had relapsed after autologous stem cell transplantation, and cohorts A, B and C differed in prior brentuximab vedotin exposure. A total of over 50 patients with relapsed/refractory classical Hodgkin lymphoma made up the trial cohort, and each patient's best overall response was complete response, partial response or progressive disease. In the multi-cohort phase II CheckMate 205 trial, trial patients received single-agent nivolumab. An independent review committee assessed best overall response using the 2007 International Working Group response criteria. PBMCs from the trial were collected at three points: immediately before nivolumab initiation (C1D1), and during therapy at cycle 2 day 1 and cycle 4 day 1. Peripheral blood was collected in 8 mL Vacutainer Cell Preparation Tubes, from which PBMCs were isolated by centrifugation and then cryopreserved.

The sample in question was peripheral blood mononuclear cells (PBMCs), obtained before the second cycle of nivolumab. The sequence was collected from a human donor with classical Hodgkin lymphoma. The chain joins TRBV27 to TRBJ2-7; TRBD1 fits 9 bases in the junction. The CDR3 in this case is CASSQRPGQGSEQYF. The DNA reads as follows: TGTGCCAGCAGTCAACGACCGGGACAGGGAAGCGAGCAGTACTTC.